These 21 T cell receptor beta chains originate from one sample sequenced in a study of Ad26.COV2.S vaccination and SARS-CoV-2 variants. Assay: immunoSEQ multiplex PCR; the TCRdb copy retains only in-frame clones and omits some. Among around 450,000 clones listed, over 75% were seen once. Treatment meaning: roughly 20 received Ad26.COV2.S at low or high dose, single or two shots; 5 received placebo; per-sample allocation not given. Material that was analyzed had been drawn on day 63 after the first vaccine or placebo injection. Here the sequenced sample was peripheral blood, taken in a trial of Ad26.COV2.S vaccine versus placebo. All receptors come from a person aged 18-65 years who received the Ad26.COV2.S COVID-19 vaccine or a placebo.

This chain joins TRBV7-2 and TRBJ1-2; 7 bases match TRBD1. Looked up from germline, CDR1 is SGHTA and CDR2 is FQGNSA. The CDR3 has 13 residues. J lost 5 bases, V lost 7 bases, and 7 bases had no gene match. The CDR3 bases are TGTGCCAGCATCAAGGACAGGTTATATGGCTACACCTTC. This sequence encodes CASIKDRLYGYTF.

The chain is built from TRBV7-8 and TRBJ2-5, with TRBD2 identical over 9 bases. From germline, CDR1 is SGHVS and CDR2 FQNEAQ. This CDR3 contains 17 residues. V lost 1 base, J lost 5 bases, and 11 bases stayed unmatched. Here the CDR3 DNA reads TGTGCCAGCAGCTTAGTCGGTAGCGGGAGAAATGGGGAGACCCAGTACTTC. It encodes CASSLVGSGRNGETQYF.

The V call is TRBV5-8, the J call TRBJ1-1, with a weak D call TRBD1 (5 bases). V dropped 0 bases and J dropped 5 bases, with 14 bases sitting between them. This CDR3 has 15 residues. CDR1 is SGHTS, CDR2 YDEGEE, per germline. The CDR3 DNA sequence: TGTGCCAGCAGCTTGGGGATAACAGGCAGTACTGAAGCTTTCTTT. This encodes CASSLGITGSTEAFF. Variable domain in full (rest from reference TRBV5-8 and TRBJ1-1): EAGVTQSPTHLIKTRGQQATLRCSPISGHTSVYWYQQALGLGLQFLLWYDEGEERNRGNFPPRFSGRQFPNYSSELNVNALELEDSALYLCASSLGITGSTEAFFGQGTRLTVV.

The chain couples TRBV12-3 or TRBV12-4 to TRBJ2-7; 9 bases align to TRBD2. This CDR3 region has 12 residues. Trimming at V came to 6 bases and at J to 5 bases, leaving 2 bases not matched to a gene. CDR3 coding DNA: TGTGCCAGCAGACCTAGCGGGGACGAGCAGTACTTC. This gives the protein CASRPSGDEQYF.

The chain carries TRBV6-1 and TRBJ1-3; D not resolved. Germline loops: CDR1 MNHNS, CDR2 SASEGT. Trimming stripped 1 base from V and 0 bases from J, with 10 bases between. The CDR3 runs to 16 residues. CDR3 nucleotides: TGTGCCAGCAGTGAAGGCTTGTCCAGCTCTGGAAACACCATATATTTT. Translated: CASSEGLSSSGNTIYF.

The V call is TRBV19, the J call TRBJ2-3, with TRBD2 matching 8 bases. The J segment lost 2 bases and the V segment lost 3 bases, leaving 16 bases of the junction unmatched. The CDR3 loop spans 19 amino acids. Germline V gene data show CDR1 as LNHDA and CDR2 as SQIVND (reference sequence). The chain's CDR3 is CASSIKASGFPLYTDTQYF. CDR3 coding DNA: TGTGCCAGTAGTATTAAGGCTAGCGGGTTCCCTCTTTACACAGATACGCAGTATTTT. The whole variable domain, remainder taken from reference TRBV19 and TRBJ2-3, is DGGITQSPKYLFRKEGQNVTLSCEQNLNHDAMYWYRQDPGQGLRLIYYSQIVNDFQKGDIAEGYSVSREKKESFPLTVTSAQKNPTAFYLCASSIKASGFPLYTDTQYFGPGTRLTVL.

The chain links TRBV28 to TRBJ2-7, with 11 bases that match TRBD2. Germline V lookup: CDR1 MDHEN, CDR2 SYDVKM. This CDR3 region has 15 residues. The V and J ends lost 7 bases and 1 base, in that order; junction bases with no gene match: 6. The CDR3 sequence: CASITRLAGSYEQYF. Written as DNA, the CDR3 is TGTGCCAGCATTACAAGACTAGCGGGATCCTACGAGCAGTACTTC.

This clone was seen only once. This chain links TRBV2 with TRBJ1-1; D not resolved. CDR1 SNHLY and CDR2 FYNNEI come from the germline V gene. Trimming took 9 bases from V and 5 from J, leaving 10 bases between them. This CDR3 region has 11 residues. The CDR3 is CARNRGTEAFF. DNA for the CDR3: TGTGCCAGAAACAGAGGGACTGAAGCTTTCTTT.

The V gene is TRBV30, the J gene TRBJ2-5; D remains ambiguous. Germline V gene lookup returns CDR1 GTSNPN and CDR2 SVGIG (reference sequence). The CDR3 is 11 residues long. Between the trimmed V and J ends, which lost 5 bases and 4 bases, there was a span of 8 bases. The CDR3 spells CAWALSETQYF. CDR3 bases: TGTGCCTGGGCACTATCAGAGACCCAGTACTTC.

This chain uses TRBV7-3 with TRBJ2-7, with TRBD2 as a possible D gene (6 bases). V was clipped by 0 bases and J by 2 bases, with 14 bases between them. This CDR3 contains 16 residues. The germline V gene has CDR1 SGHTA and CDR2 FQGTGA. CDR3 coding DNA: TGTGCCAGCAGCTTAACTCCGGGAGCCGCCACCTACGAGCAGTACTTC. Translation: CASSLTPGAATYEQYF.

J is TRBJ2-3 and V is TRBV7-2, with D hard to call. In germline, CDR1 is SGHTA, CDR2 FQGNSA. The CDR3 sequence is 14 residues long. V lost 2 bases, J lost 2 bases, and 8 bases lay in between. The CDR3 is CASSLWRTTDTQYF. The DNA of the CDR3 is TGTGCCAGCAGCTTATGGCGTACCACAGATACGCAGTATTTT.

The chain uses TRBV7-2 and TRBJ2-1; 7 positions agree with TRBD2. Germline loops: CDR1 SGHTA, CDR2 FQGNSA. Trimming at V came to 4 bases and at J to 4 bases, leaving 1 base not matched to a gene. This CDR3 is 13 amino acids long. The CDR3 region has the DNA TGTGCCAGCAGCTGGGGGGGATACAATGAGCAGTTCTTC. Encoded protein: CASSWGGYNEQFF.

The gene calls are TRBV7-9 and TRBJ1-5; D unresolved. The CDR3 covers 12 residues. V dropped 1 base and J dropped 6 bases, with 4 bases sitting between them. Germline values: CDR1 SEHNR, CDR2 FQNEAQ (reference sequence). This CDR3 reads CASSLGAQPQHF. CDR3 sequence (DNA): TGTGCCAGCAGCTTAGGGGCTCAGCCCCAGCATTTT. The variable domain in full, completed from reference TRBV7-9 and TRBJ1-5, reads DTGVSQNPRHKITKRGQNVTFRCDPISEHNRLYWYRQTLGQGPEFLTYFQNEAQLEKSRLLSDRFSAERPKGSFSTLEIQRTEQGDSAMYLCASSLGAQPQHFGDGTRLSIL.

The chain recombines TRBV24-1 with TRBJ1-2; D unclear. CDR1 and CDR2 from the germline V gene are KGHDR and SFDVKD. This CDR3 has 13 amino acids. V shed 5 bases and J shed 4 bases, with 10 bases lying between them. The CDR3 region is CATSAGGIYGYTF. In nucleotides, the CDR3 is TGTGCCACCAGTGCCGGCGGCATCTATGGCTACACCTTC.

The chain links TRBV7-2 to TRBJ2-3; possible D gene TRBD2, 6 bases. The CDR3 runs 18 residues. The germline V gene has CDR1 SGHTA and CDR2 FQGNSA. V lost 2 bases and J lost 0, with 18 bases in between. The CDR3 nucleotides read TGTGCCAGCAGCTTAATTGGAGGGGACGACGCCAGCACAGATACGCAGTATTTT. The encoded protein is CASSLIGGDDASTDTQYF.

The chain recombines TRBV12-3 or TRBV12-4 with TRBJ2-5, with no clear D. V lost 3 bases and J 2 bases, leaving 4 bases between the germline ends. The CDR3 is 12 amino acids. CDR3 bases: TGTGCCAGCAGTTTGGTGCAAGAGACCCAGTACTTC. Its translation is CASSLVQETQYF.

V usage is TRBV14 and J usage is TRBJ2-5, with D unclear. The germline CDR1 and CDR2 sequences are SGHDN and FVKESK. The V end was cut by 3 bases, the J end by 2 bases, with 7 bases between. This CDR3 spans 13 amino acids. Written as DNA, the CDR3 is TGTGCCAGCAGCCACTCGATACAAGAGACCCAGTACTTC. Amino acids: CASSHSIQETQYF. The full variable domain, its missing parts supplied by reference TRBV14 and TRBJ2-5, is EAGVTQFPSHSVIEKGQTVTLRCDPISGHDNLYWYRRVMGKEIKFLLHFVKESKQDESGMPNNRFLAERTGGTYSTLKVQPAELEDSGVYFCASSHSIQETQYFGPGTRLLVL.

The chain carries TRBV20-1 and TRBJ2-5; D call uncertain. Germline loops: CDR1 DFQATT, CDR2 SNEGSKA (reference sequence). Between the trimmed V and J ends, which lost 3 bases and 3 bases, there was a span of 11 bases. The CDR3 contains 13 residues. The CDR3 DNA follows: TGCAGTGCTAGTCTCCAGGTCAAAGAGACCCAGTACTTC. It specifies CSASLQVKETQYF.

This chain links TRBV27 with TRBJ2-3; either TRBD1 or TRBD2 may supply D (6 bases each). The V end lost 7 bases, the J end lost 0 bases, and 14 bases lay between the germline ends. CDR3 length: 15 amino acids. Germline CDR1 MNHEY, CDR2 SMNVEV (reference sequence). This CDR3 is CASKRGDVSTDTQYF. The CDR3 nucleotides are TGTGCCAGCAAAAGGGGGGATGTTAGCACAGATACGCAGTATTTT.

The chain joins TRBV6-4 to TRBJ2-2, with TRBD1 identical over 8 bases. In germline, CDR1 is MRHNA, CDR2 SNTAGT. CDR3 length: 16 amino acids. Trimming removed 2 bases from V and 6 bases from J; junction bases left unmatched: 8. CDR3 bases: TGTGCCAGCAGTGACGGTTTTAGGACAGGGCCCGGGGAGCTGTTTTTT. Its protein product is CASSDGFRTGPGELFF.

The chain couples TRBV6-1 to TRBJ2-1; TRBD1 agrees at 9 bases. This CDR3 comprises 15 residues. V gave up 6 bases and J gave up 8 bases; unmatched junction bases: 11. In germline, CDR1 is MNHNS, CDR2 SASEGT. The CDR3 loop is CASRYPGQGSYEQFF. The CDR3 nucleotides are TGTGCCAGCAGGTACCCGGGACAGGGAAGTTATGAGCAGTTCTTC.